What follows is one T cell receptor beta chain and its context. This CDR3 is built from 15 residues. Trimming took off 2 bases at V and 5 bases at J, with 16 bases between the two ends. Germline assignment: CDR1 SGHRS and CDR2 YFSETQ. This sample stems from a study of blood T cell repertoires in COVID-19. At the level of the study: Specimens from acute and convalescent COVID-19 originated in the United States, Italy and Spain.

Libraries were prepared by immunoSEQ multiplex PCR; TCRdb keeps only in-frame clonotypes and omits some of them. Here the sample spans a few hundred thousand clones, 85% to 90% being singletons. This clonotype was sampled from a woman aged 25-40 years with COVID-19, enrolled during active disease. The chain joins TRBV5-1 to TRBJ1-2; perhaps TRBD1 as D (5 bases). Sequencing was carried out using peripheral blood. The CDR3 here is CASSLAPGIGYGYTF. In nucleotides, the CDR3 is TGCGCCAGCAGCTTAGCCCCAGGGATAGGATATGGCTACACCTTC.